This T cell receptor (beta chain) came from a study of blood T cell repertoires in COVID-19. With V trimmed by 3 bases and J by 6 bases, 7 bases remained unmatched. Per the germline V gene, CDR1 is SGDLS and CDR2 is YYNGEE. This CDR3 has 16 residues. The protocol was immunoSEQ multiplex PCR, while the TCRdb copy is restricted to in-frame clones and leaves out a portion. The profile shows more than 250,000 clones, 80% to 90% of them singletons. V and J are TRBV9 and TRBJ2-5, with 14 bases aligning to TRBD2. The sequence came from a man between 18 and 29 years old who had recovered from COVID-19. Sequencing was carried out using peripheral blood. The CDR3 region is CASSGAGTSGSQTQYF. CDR3 sequence (DNA): TGTGCCAGCAGCGGCGCCGGGACTAGCGGGAGTCAGACCCAGTACTTC.